The rows below give T cell receptor beta chains drawn from one sample of a study of cytotoxic CD8 clonotypes in ibrutinib-treated CLL. Assay used: immunoSEQ multiplex PCR; TCRdb lists only in-frame clones, some missing. The data contain about 49,000 clones, approximately 53% of them seen just once; the ten biggest clones take up less than 35%. Sequencing used PBMCs, obtained after 12 months of ibrutinib treatment. These receptors were taken from a human donor with chronic lymphocytic leukemia. The CDR3 runs from the conserved cysteine through the conserved F or W. The D gene is left open where the match is weak. Part of the rows lack a size; the others show once, few, many or a class for expanded clones.

CDR3 DNA: TGCGCCAGCAGCTTGGCCACAGATACGCAGTATTTT
CDR3 protein: CASSLATDTQYF
D gene: -
J gene: TRBJ2-3
V gene: TRBV5-1
clone size: -

CDR3 DNA: TGTGCCAGCTCCTTACATGGGGTTCCAAATCAGCCCCAGCATTTT
CDR3 protein: CASSLHGVPNQPQHF
D gene: -
J gene: TRBJ1-5
V gene: TRBV7-9
clone size: few

CDR3 DNA: TGTGCCAGCAGATGGGACAGGGGGATTCATAATTCACCCCTCCACTTT
CDR3 protein: CASRWDRGIHNSPLHF
D gene: TRBD1
J gene: TRBJ1-6
V gene: TRBV6-6
clone size: -

CDR3 DNA: TGTGCCAGCAGTGAAATTCGCACCTTGAAAAACATTCAGTACTTC
CDR3 protein: CASSEIRTLKNIQYF
D gene: -
J gene: TRBJ2-4
V gene: TRBV6-1
clone size: once

CDR3 DNA: TGTGCCAGCAGTTGGGGGACCGGAGAAGGAGGCTACACCTTC
CDR3 protein: CASSWGTGEGGYTF
D gene: -
J gene: TRBJ1-2
V gene: TRBV6-6
clone size: -

CDR3 DNA: TGTGCCAGCTCACCAGTCAGACTAGCGGACTACAATGAGCAGTTCTTC
CDR3 protein: CASSPVRLADYNEQFF
D gene: TRBD2
J gene: TRBJ2-1
V gene: TRBV18
clone size: few

CDR3 DNA: TGTGCCAGCAGCCGAGGGGGGATTACCACAGATACGCAGTATTTT
CDR3 protein: CASSRGGITTDTQYF
D gene: -
J gene: TRBJ2-3
V gene: TRBV7-6
clone size: -

CDR3 DNA: TGTGCCAGCAGTTTATTCGGGGGGATAAATTCACCCCTCCACTTT
CDR3 protein: CASSLFGGINSPLHF
D gene: -
J gene: TRBJ1-6
V gene: TRBV27
clone size: once

CDR3 DNA: TGTGCCATCAGTGAGAGTGGGACCAAAAACATTCAGTACTTC
CDR3 protein: CAISESGTKNIQYF
D gene: -
J gene: TRBJ2-4
V gene: TRBV10-3
clone size: -

CDR3 DNA: TGTGCCAGCAGCGAATTAGTAGGCGGTGGGAACTATGGCTACACCTTC
CDR3 protein: CASSELVGGGNYGYTF
D gene: -
J gene: TRBJ1-2
V gene: TRBV7-9
clone size: few

CDR3 DNA: TGTGCCATCACACCAGACAGGGACACCGGGGAGCTGTTTTTT
CDR3 protein: CAITPDRDTGELFF
D gene: TRBD1
J gene: TRBJ2-2
V gene: TRBV10-3
clone size: -

CDR3 DNA: TGTGCCAGCAGCCTAAACAACGGAAACACCATATATTTT
CDR3 protein: CASSLNNGNTIYF
D gene: -
J gene: TRBJ1-3
V gene: TRBV28
clone size: few

CDR3 DNA: TGTGCCAGCAGCGTAGATCGCGGCGGGAGTATTTACGAGCAGTACTTC
CDR3 protein: CASSVDRGGSIYEQYF
D gene: TRBD2
J gene: TRBJ2-7
V gene: TRBV9
clone size: -

CDR3 DNA: TGTGCCTGGAGTGCTGGGGTTGGAAACACCATATATTTT
CDR3 protein: CAWSAGVGNTIYF
D gene: -
J gene: TRBJ1-3
V gene: TRBV30
clone size: few

CDR3 DNA: TGTGCCAGCAGTTCCTCGGGACAGTTTACCTACGAGCAGTACTTC
CDR3 protein: CASSSSGQFTYEQYF
D gene: TRBD1
J gene: TRBJ2-7
V gene: TRBV28
clone size: few

CDR3 DNA: TGTGCCAGCAGCTCAGGGGGCGCTGGGAGTGGAAACACCATATATTTT
CDR3 protein: CASSSGGAGSGNTIYF
D gene: TRBD1
J gene: TRBJ1-3
V gene: TRBV11-2
clone size: -

CDR3 DNA: TGTGCAAGTCGCTTAGCGGTAAAGGGACTAGCGGGGTTTAGCTCCTACGAGCAGTACTTC
CDR3 protein: CASRLAVKGLAGFSSYEQYF
D gene: -
J gene: TRBJ2-7
V gene: TRBV12-2
clone size: -

CDR3 DNA: TGTGCCACCCCGACGGGGAGCTCCTACGAGCAGTACTTC
CDR3 protein: CATPTGSSYEQYF
D gene: -
J gene: TRBJ2-7
V gene: TRBV28
clone size: -

CDR3 DNA: TGCGCCAGCAGCGAACAAGAGACCCAGTACTTC
CDR3 protein: CASSEQETQYF
D gene: -
J gene: TRBJ2-5
V gene: TRBV5-1
clone size: -

CDR3 DNA: TGTGCCAGCAGTTTTCACGGGACAGGGGTATCGAACACCATATATTTT
CDR3 protein: CASSFHGTGVSNTIYF
D gene: TRBD1
J gene: TRBJ1-3
V gene: TRBV28
clone size: -

CDR3 DNA: TGTGCCAGCAGTGACGGTAGCACAGATACGCAGTATTTT
CDR3 protein: CASSDGSTDTQYF
D gene: -
J gene: TRBJ2-3
V gene: TRBV6-1
clone size: once

CDR3 DNA: TGTGCCAGCGGCAGACAGGGAGCTTTCTTT
CDR3 protein: CASGRQGAFF
D gene: TRBD1
J gene: TRBJ1-1
V gene: TRBV27
clone size: -

CDR3 DNA: TGCAGCGTGGCCGGGACCCGGGATTCGACCCAGTACTTC
CDR3 protein: CSVAGTRDSTQYF
D gene: -
J gene: TRBJ2-5
V gene: TRBV29-1
clone size: -

CDR3 DNA: TGTGCCAGCTTTCAGGGGGCTGAGGAGACCCAGTACTTC
CDR3 protein: CASFQGAEETQYF
D gene: TRBD1
J gene: TRBJ2-5
V gene: TRBV18
clone size: -

CDR3 DNA: TGTGCCAGCAGTTTGCGCCAGGGGTCCGGGGAGCTGTTTTTT
CDR3 protein: CASSLRQGSGELFF
D gene: -
J gene: TRBJ2-2
V gene: TRBV27
clone size: few

CDR3 DNA: TGCAGCGTTGCAACCGGGACAGGGGGCTTTCAGCCCCAGCATTTT
CDR3 protein: CSVATGTGGFQPQHF
D gene: TRBD1
J gene: TRBJ1-5
V gene: TRBV29-1
clone size: once

CDR3 DNA: TGCAGCGTTGAAAGGGACGGGGAAATAAGGTATTTT
CDR3 protein: CSVERDGEIRYF
D gene: -
J gene: TRBJ2-3
V gene: TRBV29-1
clone size: -

CDR3 DNA: TGTGCCAGCAGTGGTGGCAGGCCAAACACAGATACGCAGTATTTT
CDR3 protein: CASSGGRPNTDTQYF
D gene: -
J gene: TRBJ2-3
V gene: TRBV6-1
clone size: -

CDR3 DNA: TGTGCCAGTACCGATTATAGCGTCGGGTACACCGGGGAGCTGTTTTTT
CDR3 protein: CASTDYSVGYTGELFF
D gene: -
J gene: TRBJ2-2
V gene: TRBV19
clone size: -

CDR3 DNA: TGTGCCACCAGCAGGTCCCGGGACTCGTGGGAGACCCAGTACTTC
CDR3 protein: CATSRSRDSWETQYF
D gene: -
J gene: TRBJ2-5
V gene: TRBV15
clone size: -

CDR3 DNA: TGTGCCAGCAGTGAGGGGGGTAGCGGCTCGAATGAGCAGTTCTTC
CDR3 protein: CASSEGGSGSNEQFF
D gene: -
J gene: TRBJ2-1
V gene: TRBV6-1
clone size: -

CDR3 DNA: TGTGCCAGCAGTGAATTTTCCGCCTACTATGGCTACACCTTC
CDR3 protein: CASSEFSAYYGYTF
D gene: -
J gene: TRBJ1-2
V gene: TRBV10-3
clone size: few

CDR3 DNA: TGTGCCAGCAGTCACCGGGACAGGGGGCAGGGTGAGCAGTTCTTC
CDR3 protein: CASSHRDRGQGEQFF
D gene: TRBD1
J gene: TRBJ2-1
V gene: TRBV27
clone size: medium-sized

CDR3 DNA: TGTGCCAGCAGTGGCCCCGGGACTAGCGCAAATGAGCAGTTCTTC
CDR3 protein: CASSGPGTSANEQFF
D gene: TRBD2
J gene: TRBJ2-1
V gene: TRBV9
clone size: few

CDR3 DNA: TGTGCCAGCAGCCAAGGAAGGGGCCTTACGAACACTGAAGCTTTCTTT
CDR3 protein: CASSQGRGLTNTEAFF
D gene: -
J gene: TRBJ1-1
V gene: TRBV4-2
clone size: -

CDR3 DNA: TGTGCCAGCAGCTTATTGGGCAGGGGGACCCAAGAGACCCAGTACTTC
CDR3 protein: CASSLLGRGTQETQYF
D gene: TRBD1
J gene: TRBJ2-5
V gene: TRBV11-2
clone size: once

CDR3 DNA: TGTGCCAGCAGCTGGACAGGTACGCAGTATTTT
CDR3 protein: CASSWTGTQYF
D gene: TRBD1
J gene: TRBJ2-3
V gene: TRBV6-6
clone size: -

CDR3 DNA: TGTGCCAGCAGTAAATCGGACAGGCGGGGCGCCCAGTACTTC
CDR3 protein: CASSKSDRRGAQYF
D gene: -
J gene: TRBJ2-5
V gene: TRBV2
clone size: -

CDR3 DNA: TGTGCCAGCAGTTTTTCTATGGGTGGGACAGGGAATGGCTACACCTTC
CDR3 protein: CASSFSMGGTGNGYTF
D gene: TRBD1
J gene: TRBJ1-2
V gene: TRBV28
clone size: -

CDR3 DNA: TGTGCCAGCAGGCCGACAGGGGCGATGAACACTGAAGCTTTCTTT
CDR3 protein: CASRPTGAMNTEAFF
D gene: TRBD1
J gene: TRBJ1-1
V gene: TRBV27
clone size: few

CDR3 DNA: TGTGCCAGCAGTTTAATAGGGAACACTGAAGCTTTCTTT
CDR3 protein: CASSLIGNTEAFF
D gene: -
J gene: TRBJ1-1
V gene: TRBV28
clone size: -

CDR3 DNA: TGTGCCAGCAAATCTTTGACAGGGGGGTTCGCTGAAGCTTTCTTT
CDR3 protein: CASKSLTGGFAEAFF
D gene: TRBD1
J gene: TRBJ1-1
V gene: TRBV6-6
clone size: -

CDR3 DNA: TGCGCCAGCAGTGAGTCCAGGAACAATGAAAAACTGTTTTTT
CDR3 protein: CASSESRNNEKLFF
D gene: -
J gene: TRBJ1-4
V gene: TRBV10-1
clone size: many

CDR3 DNA: TGTGCCAGCAGCGGGAGGGCTTCTCGAGATACGCAGTATTTT
CDR3 protein: CASSGRASRDTQYF
D gene: -
J gene: TRBJ2-3
V gene: TRBV9
clone size: -

CDR3 DNA: TGCAGCGTTGATTTCAACGGCAATGAGCAGTTCTTC
CDR3 protein: CSVDFNGNEQFF
D gene: -
J gene: TRBJ2-1
V gene: TRBV29-1
clone size: -

CDR3 DNA: TGTGCCAGCAGTTTCGGCCCCTACGAGCAGTACTTC
CDR3 protein: CASSFGPYEQYF
D gene: -
J gene: TRBJ2-7
V gene: TRBV27
clone size: -

CDR3 DNA: TGTGCCAGCAGCCCGAATCGGCTGGGAACAGATACGCAGTATTTT
CDR3 protein: CASSPNRLGTDTQYF
D gene: -
J gene: TRBJ2-3
V gene: TRBV11-3
clone size: -

CDR3 DNA: TGTGCCAGCAGCCATTCAGGGGGCGCGGGTGGCTACACCTTC
CDR3 protein: CASSHSGGAGGYTF
D gene: TRBD1
J gene: TRBJ1-2
V gene: TRBV11-3
clone size: -

CDR3 DNA: TGTGCCAGCAGTCCAGAAGGGACAGGGCATGAGACCCAGTACTTC
CDR3 protein: CASSPEGTGHETQYF
D gene: TRBD1
J gene: TRBJ2-5
V gene: TRBV27
clone size: -

CDR3 DNA: TGTGCCAGTGAGCCACCGGGACAATGGGGCTACACCTTC
CDR3 protein: CASEPPGQWGYTF
D gene: -
J gene: TRBJ1-2
V gene: TRBV28
clone size: few

CDR3 DNA: TGTGCCAGCAGTGAAAACAAGGACTATGGCTACACCTTC
CDR3 protein: CASSENKDYGYTF
D gene: -
J gene: TRBJ1-2
V gene: TRBV2
clone size: medium-sized

CDR3 DNA: TGTGCCAGCAGTATAACAGGCTTCTCTGGAAACACCATATATTTT
CDR3 protein: CASSITGFSGNTIYF
D gene: -
J gene: TRBJ1-3
V gene: TRBV28
clone size: -

CDR3 DNA: TGTGCCAGCAGTTCCGGACAGGGGCTTCCTTTCTTT
CDR3 protein: CASSSGQGLPFF
D gene: TRBD1
J gene: TRBJ1-1
V gene: TRBV6-1
clone size: -

CDR3 DNA: TGTGCCAGCCGACCTCTGAACCAACCCTACGAGCAGTACTTC
CDR3 protein: CASRPLNQPYEQYF
D gene: -
J gene: TRBJ2-7
V gene: TRBV2
clone size: -

CDR3 DNA: TGTGCCAGCAGCCCCCGTATGGGGGCGCAGTACTTC
CDR3 protein: CASSPRMGAQYF
D gene: -
J gene: TRBJ2-7
V gene: TRBV14
clone size: few